These 9 T cell receptor beta chains were sequenced from one sample in a study of CD8 T cells in ankylosing spondylitis. Study outcomes and limitations: Ankylosing spondylitis blood seemed to carry a telltale TCR beta motif made of eight or nine highly homologous variants.

From the 5' RACE reads, TCRdb called clonotypes with MiXCR, one entry per CDR3 protein. Altogether about 800,000 distinct CDR3 sequences are present, approximately 10% being singletons, with the ten largest covering less than 0.65%. Their cognate antigens are unknown. Sequencing used blood, either unsorted or a sorted T cell fraction (not recorded which). The receptors were sampled from a male donor with ankylosing spondylitis.

In this sample, this clonotype turned up a few times. This chain joins TRBV20-1 and TRBJ2-3, with TRBD2 identical over 10 bases. Looked up from germline, CDR1 is DFQATT and CDR2 is SNEGSKA (reference sequence). After removal of 7 bases from V and 7 bases from J, the junction contained 8 bases not matched to a gene. The CDR3 totals 13 residues. CDR3 sequence: CSGSSGGLNTQYF. CDR3 DNA: TGCAGTGGATCTAGCGGGGGTCTGAATACGCAGTATTTT.

The CDR3 sequence: CASRQGRDTGELFF. CDR3 DNA: TGTGCCAGCAGACAGGGACGAGACACCGGGGAGCTGTTTTTT. V and J are TRBV2 and TRBJ2-2; D is possibly TRBD1 (6 bases). V gave up 6 bases and J gave up 3 bases, with 11 bases separating them. The V gene's germline CDR1 is SNHLY and CDR2 FYNNEI. The length of the CDR3 is 14 residues. Full variable domain (remainder filled in from reference TRBV2 and TRBJ2-2): EPEVTQTPSHQVTQMGQEVILRCVPISNHLYFYWYRQILGQKVEFLVSFYNNEISEKSEIFDDQFSVERPDGSNFTLKIRSTKLEDSAMYFCASRQGRDTGELFFGEGSRLTVL.

This clonotype was picked up a small number of times. The chain employs TRBV29-1 and TRBJ1-2; the match to TRBD1 covers 7 bases. Germline V gene sequence: CDR1 SQVTM, CDR2 ANQGSEA. Germline trimming cut 7 bases from V and 2 bases from J; bases unmatched to any gene: 10. The CDR3 totals 14 residues. The CDR3 sequence is CSAFGQAQNYGYTF. For the CDR3, the DNA is TGCAGCGCCTTTGGACAGGCACAGAACTATGGCTACACCTTC.

This clonotype has more than one count but fewer than ten. The V call is TRBV3-1, the J call TRBJ1-4; TRBD1 is a possible D gene (5 bases). CDR1 LGHDT and CDR2 YNNKEL come from the germline V gene (reference sequence). This CDR3 comprises 17 residues. V lost 4 bases and J 3 bases, leaving 18 bases between the germline ends. The CDR3 here is CASSPPAGRVANEKLFF. In DNA form, the CDR3 reads TGTGCCAGCAGCCCTCCCGCAGGGCGGGTGGCTAATGAAAAACTGTTTTTT.

This clonotype was seen only a few times. The rearrangement uses TRBV20-1 and TRBJ2-1; 7 bases fit TRBD2. The CDR3 is made up of 15 amino acids. Trimming removed 1 base from V and 4 bases from J; junction bases left unmatched: 7. CDR1 DFQATT and CDR2 SNEGSKA come from the germline V gene (reference sequence). CDR3 sequence reads: CSARGAGVHYNEQFF. The CDR3 coding sequence is TGCAGTGCTAGAGGGGCGGGAGTTCATTACAATGAGCAGTTCTTC.

This clonotype appeared a few times. This chain links TRBV20-1 with TRBJ2-7, with D uncertain. Germline V gene sequence: CDR1 DFQATT, CDR2 SNEGSKA (reference sequence). This CDR3 region has 10 residues. In DNA, the CDR3 is TGCATTGACCTTAGGAACGAGCAGTACTTC. Translating it yields CIDLRNEQYF.

This clonotype was recorded many times. CDR3 in amino acids: CASSLGYRGEQYF. The DNA of the CDR3 is TGTGCCAGCAGTTTGGGATACAGGGGCGAGCAGTACTTC. The rearrangement links TRBV12-3 or TRBV12-4 to TRBJ2-7, with 7 positions matching TRBD1. V was pared by 3 bases and J by 6 bases, with 5 bases of the junction left unmatched. The CDR3 runs to 13 residues.

V is TRBV7-2 and J is TRBJ1-2; TRBD1 might be the D (6 bases). This CDR3 has 15 residues. Germline loops: CDR1 SGHTA, CDR2 FQGNSA. The germline V and J ends were trimmed by 4 bases and 8 bases, with 20 bases remaining between them. CDR3 DNA sequence: TGTGCCAGCAGCTATGATACGGGGGCTCGTAGGGGCTACACCTTC. This encodes CASSYDTGARRGYTF.

This clonotype was counted a few times. CDR3 sequence: CASSEYGESNTGELFF. In DNA, the CDR3 is TGTGCCAGCAGTGAATATGGGGAGTCGAACACCGGGGAGCTGTTTTTT. This chain joins TRBV6-1 and TRBJ2-2; D perhaps matches TRBD2 (5 bases). V lost 2 bases and J lost 0, with 10 bases in between. Germline CDR1 is MNHNS and CDR2 is SASEGT. CDR3 size: 16 residues.